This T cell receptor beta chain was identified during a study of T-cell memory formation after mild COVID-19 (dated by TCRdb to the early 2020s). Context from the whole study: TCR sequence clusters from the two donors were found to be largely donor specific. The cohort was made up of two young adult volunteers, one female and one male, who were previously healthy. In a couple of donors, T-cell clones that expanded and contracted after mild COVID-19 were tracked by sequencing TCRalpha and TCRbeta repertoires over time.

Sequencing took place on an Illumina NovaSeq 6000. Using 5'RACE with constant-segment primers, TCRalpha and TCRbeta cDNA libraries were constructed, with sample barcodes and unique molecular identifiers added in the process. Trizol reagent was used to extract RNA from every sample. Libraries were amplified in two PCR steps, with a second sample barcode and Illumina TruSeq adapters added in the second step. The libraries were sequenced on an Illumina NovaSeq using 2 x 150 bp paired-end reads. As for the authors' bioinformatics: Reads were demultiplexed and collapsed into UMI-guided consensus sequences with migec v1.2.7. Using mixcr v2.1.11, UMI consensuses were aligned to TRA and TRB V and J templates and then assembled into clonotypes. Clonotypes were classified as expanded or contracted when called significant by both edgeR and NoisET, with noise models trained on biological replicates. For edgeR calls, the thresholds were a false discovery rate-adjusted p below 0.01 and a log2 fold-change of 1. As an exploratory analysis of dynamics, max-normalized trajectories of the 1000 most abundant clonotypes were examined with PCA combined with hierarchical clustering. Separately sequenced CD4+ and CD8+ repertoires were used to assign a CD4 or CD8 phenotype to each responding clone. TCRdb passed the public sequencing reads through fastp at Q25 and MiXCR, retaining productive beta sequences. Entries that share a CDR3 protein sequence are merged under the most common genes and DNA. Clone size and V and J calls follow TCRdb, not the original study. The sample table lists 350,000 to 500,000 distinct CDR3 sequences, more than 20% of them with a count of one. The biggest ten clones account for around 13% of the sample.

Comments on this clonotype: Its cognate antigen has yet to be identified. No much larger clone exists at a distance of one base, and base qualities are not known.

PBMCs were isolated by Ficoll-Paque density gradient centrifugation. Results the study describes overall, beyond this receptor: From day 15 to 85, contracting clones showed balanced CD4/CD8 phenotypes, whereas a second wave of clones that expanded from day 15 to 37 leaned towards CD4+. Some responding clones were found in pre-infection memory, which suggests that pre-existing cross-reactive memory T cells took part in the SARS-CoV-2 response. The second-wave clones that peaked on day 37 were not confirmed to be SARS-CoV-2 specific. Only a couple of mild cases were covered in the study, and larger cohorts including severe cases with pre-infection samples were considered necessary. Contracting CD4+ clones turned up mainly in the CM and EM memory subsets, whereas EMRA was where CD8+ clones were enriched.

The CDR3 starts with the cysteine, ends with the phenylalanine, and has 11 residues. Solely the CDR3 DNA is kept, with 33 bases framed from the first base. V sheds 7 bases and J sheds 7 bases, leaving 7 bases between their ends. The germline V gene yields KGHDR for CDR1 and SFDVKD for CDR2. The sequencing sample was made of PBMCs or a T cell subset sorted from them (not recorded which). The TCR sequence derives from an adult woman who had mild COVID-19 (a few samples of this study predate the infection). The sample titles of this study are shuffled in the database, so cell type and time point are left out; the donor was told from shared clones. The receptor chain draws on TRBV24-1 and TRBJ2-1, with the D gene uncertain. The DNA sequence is TGTGCCACCAGCTCCGTTAATGAGCAGTTCTTC. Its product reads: CATSSVNEQFF.